This T cell receptor (beta chain) was sequenced in a study of blood T cell repertoires in COVID-19. In the authors' workflow: From reference gene primer amplification, estimates of nucleated cell counts were derived. Profiling relied on immunoSEQ multiplex PCR, and the TCRdb table lists in-frame clones only, not all of them. That table is the source of V, J and clone size, and D and trimming were worked out from the DNA. The table includes over 200,000 clones, 87% detected once. Looked up from germline, CDR1 is SGHDN and CDR2 is FVKESK. With 4 bases removed from V and 1 base from J, the gap between germline ends came to 10 bases. The CDR3 contains 15 residues.

The gene calls are TRBV14 and TRBJ2-2; D unresolved. The TCR comes from a young man who had recovered from COVID-19. Sample: PBMCs or T cells enriched from blood (not recorded which). The CDR3 coding sequence is TGTGCCAGCAGCCTACTGGCAGGGAACACCGGGGAGCTGTTTTTT. This sequence encodes CASSLLAGNTGELFF.